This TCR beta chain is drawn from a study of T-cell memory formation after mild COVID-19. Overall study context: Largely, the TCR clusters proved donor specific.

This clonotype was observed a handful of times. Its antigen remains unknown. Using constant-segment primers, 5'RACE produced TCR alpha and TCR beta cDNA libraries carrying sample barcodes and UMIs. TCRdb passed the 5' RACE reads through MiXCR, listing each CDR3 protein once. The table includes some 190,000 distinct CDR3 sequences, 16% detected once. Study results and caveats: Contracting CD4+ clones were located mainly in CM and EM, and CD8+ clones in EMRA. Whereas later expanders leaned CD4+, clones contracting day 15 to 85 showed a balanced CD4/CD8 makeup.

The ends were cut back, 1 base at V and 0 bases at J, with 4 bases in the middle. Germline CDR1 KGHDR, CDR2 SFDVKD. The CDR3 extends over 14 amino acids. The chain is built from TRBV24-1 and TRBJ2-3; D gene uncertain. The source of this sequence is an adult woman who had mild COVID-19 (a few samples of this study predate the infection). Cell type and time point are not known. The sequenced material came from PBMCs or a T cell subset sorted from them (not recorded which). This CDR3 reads CATSDLTSTDTQYF. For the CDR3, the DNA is TGTGCCACCAGTGATTTAACCAGCACAGATACGCAGTATTTT.